A single sample gave rise to the 13 T cell receptor beta chains below, sequenced in a study of blood T cell repertoires in COVID-19. Measured with immunoSEQ multiplex PCR; TCRdb has only the in-frame clones, and not every one. This sample has roughly 80,000 clones, with 84% found just once. Sequencing was performed on peripheral blood. These receptors all stem from a man in his fifties with acute or convalescent COVID-19.

This chain links TRBV6-5 with TRBJ2-7; D is undetermined. The CDR3 consists of 14 residues. The V gene lost 2 bases and the J gene lost 7 bases, with 15 bases spanning the gap. Germline values: CDR1 MNHEY, CDR2 SVGAGI. CDR3 in DNA: TGTGCCAGCAGTTACAGCACGGGTCTTGGTGAGCAGTACTTC. It translates to CASSYSTGLGEQYF.

This rearrangement joins TRBV5-4 to TRBJ1-6, with 7 bases that match TRBD1. This CDR3 region has 14 residues. Germline V gene data show CDR1 as SGHNT and CDR2 as YYREEE (reference sequence). J lost 9 bases, V lost 4 bases, and 7 bases had no gene match. The CDR3 here is CASSLQGYGSPLHF. The CDR3 region has the DNA TGTGCCAGCAGCCTACAGGGGTATGGTTCACCCCTCCACTTT.

The gene calls are TRBV7-9 and TRBJ2-3; 11 bases agree with TRBD2. With V trimmed by 2 bases and J by 3 bases, 4 bases remained unmatched. The CDR3 contains 16 residues. From germline, CDR1 is SEHNR and CDR2 FQNEAQ (reference sequence). CDR3: CASSLFASGGTDTQYF. Here the CDR3 DNA reads TGTGCCAGCAGCTTATTTGCTAGCGGGGGGACAGATACGCAGTATTTT.

The gene calls are TRBV7-2 and TRBJ2-7; a possible D gene is TRBD1 (6 bases). The germline V and J ends were trimmed by 5 bases and 3 bases, with 14 bases remaining between them. Per the germline V gene, CDR1 is SGHTA and CDR2 is FQGNSA. CDR3 length equals 14 residues. The CDR3 DNA is TGTGCCAGCAGCACCACAGGGATAGGCTACGAGCAGTACTTC. This translates into CASSTTGIGYEQYF.

This clone was observed a single time. The rearrangement links TRBV24-1 to TRBJ2-5, with 7 bases aligning to TRBD1. The germline CDR1 and CDR2 sequences are KGHDR and SFDVKD. The CDR3 extends over 13 amino acids. V shed 7 bases and J 4 bases; nucleotides not matched to a gene: 5. In DNA form, the CDR3 reads TGTGCCACCAGAGAGACAGGGCGAGAGACCCAGTACTTC. As protein: CATRETGRETQYF.

This chain links TRBV6-5 with TRBJ1-2, with TRBD1 identical over 7 bases. The germline V gene has CDR1 MNHEY and CDR2 SVGAGI. J was trimmed by 5 bases and V by 2 bases; bases with no gene match: 8. The CDR3 length is 15 residues. As DNA, the CDR3 is TGTGCCAGCAGTTACCGAGGGGACAGTCTTTATGGCTACACCTTC. This encodes CASSYRGDSLYGYTF.

V and J are TRBV9 and TRBJ1-1; 8 bases are shared with TRBD1. Germline V gene lookup returns CDR1 SGDLS and CDR2 YYNGEE. This CDR3 comprises 15 residues. V was clipped by 0 bases and J by 1 base; unmatched bases: 2. DNA of the CDR3: TGTGCCAGCAGCGTAGGGGACAGGACGAACACTGAAGCTTTCTTT. It yields the protein CASSVGDRTNTEAFF.

This chain uses TRBV5-1 with TRBJ2-3; 10 nucleotides match TRBD1. The CDR3 totals 16 residues. Trimming took 4 bases from V and 3 from J; bases not matched to a gene: 8. The germline CDR1 and CDR2 sequences are SGHRS and YFSETQ. The CDR3 region has the DNA TGCGCCAGCAGCCCGGACAGGGGGTGGTTAACAGATACGCAGTATTTT. It is translated as CASSPDRGWLTDTQYF. The full variable domain, rest sourced from reference TRBV5-1 and TRBJ2-3, is KAGVTQTPRYLIKTRGQQVTLSCSPISGHRSVSWYQQTPGQGLQFLFEYFSETQRNKGNFPGRFSGRQFSNSRSEMNVSTLELGDSALYLCASSPDRGWLTDTQYFGPGTRLTVL.

V gene TRBV7-2 combines with J gene TRBJ2-1; TRBD2 matches 9 bases. After removal of 3 bases from V and 5 bases from J, the junction contained 11 bases not matched to a gene. The CDR3 loop spans 17 amino acids. Germline V lookup: CDR1 SGHTA, CDR2 FQGNSA. The CDR3 reads CASSFAGGGARNNEQFF. The CDR3 DNA reads TGTGCCAGCAGCTTCGCGGGCGGGGGGGCCCGAAACAATGAGCAGTTCTTC.

J is TRBJ1-1 and V is TRBV7-2; D remains ambiguous. V was clipped by 4 bases and J by 1 base, with 22 bases between them. CDR1 and CDR2 (germline): SGHTA, FQGNSA. The CDR3 spans 18 residues. CDR3 coding DNA: TGTGCCAGCAGCTCAGTAAGCCTTTACGGATCAGGGAACACTGAAGCTTTCTTT. Translated, it gives CASSSVSLYGSGNTEAFF.

The chain links TRBV11-3 to TRBJ2-5; possibly TRBD1 for D (7 bases). This CDR3 spans 14 amino acids. Deletions cut 6 bases from V and 5 bases from J, with 16 bases between. Germline V gene sequence: CDR1 SGHNT, CDR2 YENEEA. The CDR3 nucleotides are TGTGCCAGCAGACTCCAGGGGGGCGGGGAGACCCAGTACTTC. As protein: CASRLQGGGETQYF. The full variable domain, rest sourced from reference TRBV11-3 and TRBJ2-5, is EAGVVQSPRYKIIEKKQPVAFWCNPISGHNTLYWYLQNLGQGPELLIRYENEEAVDDSQLPKDRFSAERLKGVDSTLKIQPAELGDSAVYLCASRLQGGGETQYFGPGTRLLVL.

The J gene is TRBJ2-3, the V gene TRBV5-1; TRBD2 matches at 10 bases. Losses at the gene ends were 0 bases for V and 4 bases for J; bases not matched to a gene: 5. Per the germline V gene, CDR1 is SGHRS and CDR2 is YFSETQ. CDR3 length equals 16 residues. DNA of the CDR3: TGCGCCAGCAGCTTGGAACTGAGCGGGGGGGCAGATACGCAGTATTTT. Amino acids: CASSLELSGGADTQYF.

The gene calls are TRBV7-6 and TRBJ2-7; the match to TRBD2 covers 12 bases. The ends lost 5 bases at V and 3 bases at J; junction bases unmatched: 5. CDR1 is SGHVS, CDR2 FNYEAQ, per germline. This CDR3 contains 15 residues. The CDR3 DNA reads as TGTGCCAGCAGCACACTAGCGGGAGGTGGCTACGAGCAGTACTTC. This gives the protein CASSTLAGGGYEQYF.